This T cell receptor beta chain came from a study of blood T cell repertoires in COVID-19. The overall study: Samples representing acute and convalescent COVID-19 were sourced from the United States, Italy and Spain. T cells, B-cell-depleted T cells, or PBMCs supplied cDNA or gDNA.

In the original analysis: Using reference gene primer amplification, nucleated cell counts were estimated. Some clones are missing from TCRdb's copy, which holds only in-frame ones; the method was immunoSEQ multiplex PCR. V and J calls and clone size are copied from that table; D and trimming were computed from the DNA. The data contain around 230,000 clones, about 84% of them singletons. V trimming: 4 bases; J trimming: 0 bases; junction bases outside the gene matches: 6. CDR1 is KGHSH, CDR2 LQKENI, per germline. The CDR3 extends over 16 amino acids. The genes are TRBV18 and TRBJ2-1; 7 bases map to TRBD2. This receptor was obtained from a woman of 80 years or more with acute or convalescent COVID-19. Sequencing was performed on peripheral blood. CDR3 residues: CASSRESGNSYNEQFF. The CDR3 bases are TGTGCCAGCTCACGCGAAAGCGGGAACTCCTACAATGAGCAGTTCTTC.